Below are 8 T cell receptor beta chains sequenced from a single sample in a study of blood T cells in healthy people across ages. Combining a sample-barcoded 5' primer with a J-beta primer mix, a second PCR ran for roughly 7 to 12 cycles. From the 5' RACE reads, TCRdb called clonotypes with MiXCR, one entry per CDR3 protein. The sample holds 630,000 or so distinct CDR3 sequences, roughly 31% seen once. Sequencing was performed on blood. All receptors come from a woman older than 75 in good health.

This clonotype was detected only a few times. The gene calls are TRBV5-6 and TRBJ2-7; tentatively, D is TRBD2 (5 bases). The V gene's germline CDR1 is SGHDT and CDR2 YYEEEE. V lost 4 bases and J lost 1, with 15 bases in between. The CDR3 is 15 residues long. CDR3 in amino acids: CASSQSGPGSYEQYF. CDR3 bases: TGTGCCAGCAGCCAATCCGGCCCGGGATCCTACGAGCAGTACTTC.

This chain links TRBV29-1 with TRBJ2-3; the D gene is possibly TRBD1 (5 bases). V lost 4 bases and J lost 6, with 17 bases in between. Germline lookup yields CDR1 SQVTM and CDR2 ANQGSEA. The CDR3 has 14 amino acids. The CDR3 region has the DNA TGCAGCGTTGGGTGGGCAGGGAAGGGGGATACGCAGTATTTT. Amino acid sequence: CSVGWAGKGDTQYF.

Turning to this clonotype: The junction departs from germline at one end; a sequencing error may be responsible. CDR3 in amino acids: CGVSHTGAGSYEQYF. CDR3 DNA sequence: TGCGGCGTTTCACATACAGGTGCGGGCTCCTACGAGCAGTACTTC. The rearrangement links TRBV29-1 to TRBJ2-7; tentatively, D is TRBD1 or TRBD2 (5 bases each). The CDR3 contains 15 residues. CDR1 SQVTM and CDR2 ANQGSEA come from the germline V gene.

This clonotype has ten or more counts. J is TRBJ2-7 and V is TRBV6-1; 15 bases agree with TRBD2. The CDR3 runs 19 residues. The junction had 15 bases not matched to a gene; V was cut back by 6 bases and J by 3 bases. Germline CDR1 and CDR2: MNHNS and SASEGT. The CDR3 nucleotides are TGTGCCAGCAGCCGGGCTTATCCGGGACTAGCGGGGGGCCTCTACGAGCAGTACTTC. This encodes CASSRAYPGLAGGLYEQYF.

On this clonotype: A much larger clone lies one base from this, so it may be a read error. This chain links TRBV7-2 with TRBJ2-7, with D unclear. CDR3 length: 13 amino acids. The germline CDR1 and CDR2 sequences are SGHTA and FQGNSA. V lost 5 bases to trimming and J lost 7 bases, with 15 bases between them. CDR3 loop: CASSLERRNEQYF. The CDR3, as DNA: TGTGCCAGCAGCCTAGAGCGACGGAATGAGCAGTACTTC.

This clonotype occurred once. Relative to the germline gene, one junction end is altered; a read error may explain this. V gene TRBV3-1 combines with J gene TRBJ2-4; D might be TRBD1 or TRBD2, each matching 5 bases. The end of the DNA fits TRBJ2-7 better, so the J call may be wrong. Germline assignment: CDR1 LGHDT and CDR2 YNNKEL (reference sequence). The CDR3 is 15 amino acids. The CDR3 sequence is CASNQGWAKGREQYF. The CDR3, as DNA: TGTGCCAGCAACCAAGGTTGGGCAAAGGGACGCGAGCAGTACTTC.

Notes on this clonotype: A much larger clone is a single base away; this may be a read error. The V call is TRBV13, the J call TRBJ2-7, with 12 bases matching TRBD2. The CDR3 extends over 14 amino acids. The V and J ends lost 3 bases and 9 bases, in that order; junction bases with no gene match: 6. Germline CDR1 PRHDT, CDR2 FYEKMQ (reference sequence). The CDR3, as DNA: TGTGCCAGCAGCTTCGGACTAGCGGGGACCGGGCAGTACTTC. Encoded protein: CASSFGLAGTGQYF.

The sample holds many counts of this clonotype. The chain uses TRBV3-1 and TRBJ2-6; D gene ambiguous. CDR1 is LGHDT, CDR2 YNNKEL, per germline (reference sequence). V was shortened by 4 bases and J by 0 bases, with 10 bases between the two germline ends. This CDR3 has 16 residues. The chain's CDR3 is CASSLYSLSGANVLTF. As DNA, the CDR3 is TGTGCCAGCAGCCTATACAGCCTCTCTGGGGCCAACGTCCTGACTTTC.